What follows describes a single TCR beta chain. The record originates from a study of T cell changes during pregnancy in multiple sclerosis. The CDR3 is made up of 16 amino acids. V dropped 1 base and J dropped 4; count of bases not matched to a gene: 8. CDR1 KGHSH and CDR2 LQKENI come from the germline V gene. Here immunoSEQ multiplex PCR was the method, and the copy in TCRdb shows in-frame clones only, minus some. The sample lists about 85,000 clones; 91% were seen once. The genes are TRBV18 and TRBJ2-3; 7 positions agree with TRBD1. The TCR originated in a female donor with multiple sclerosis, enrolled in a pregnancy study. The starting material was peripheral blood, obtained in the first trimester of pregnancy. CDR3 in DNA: TGTGCCAGCTCACCACAGGGGGCATCAGGATCAGATACGCAGTATTTT. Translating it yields CASSPQGASGSDTQYF.